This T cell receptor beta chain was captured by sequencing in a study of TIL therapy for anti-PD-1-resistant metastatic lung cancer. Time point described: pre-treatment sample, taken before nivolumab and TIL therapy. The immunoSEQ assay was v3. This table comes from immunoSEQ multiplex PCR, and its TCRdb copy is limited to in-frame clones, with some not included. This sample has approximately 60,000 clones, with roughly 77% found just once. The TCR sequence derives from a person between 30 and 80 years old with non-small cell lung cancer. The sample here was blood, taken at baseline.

The CDR3 DNA reads TGTGCCAGCAGGATCTCGGAGGGTTCCACTGAAGCTTTCTTT. This codes for CASRISEGSTEAFF. The rearrangement uses TRBV7-9 and TRBJ1-1; no firm D call. The CDR3 totals 14 residues. Looked up from germline, CDR1 is SEHNR and CDR2 is FQNEAQ (reference sequence). V lost 6 bases, J lost 4 bases, and 15 bases lay in between.